The 25 T cell receptor beta chains given below trace back to one sample, sequenced in a study of early T cells in non-severe SARS-CoV-2 infection. TCRdb called the 5' RACE reads again in MiXCR, with one record for every CDR3 protein. The sample comprises tens of thousands of distinct CDR3 sequences, 9.5% to 15% of which are singletons, and around a sixth rests with the top ten. The source material was whole blood, sampled at baseline. The receptors come from an adult who was a healthcare worker with PCR-confirmed SARS-CoV-2 infection or an uninfected control (not recorded which). The donor label of this sample is uncertain.

The rearrangement joins TRBV4-3 to TRBJ2-4; a possible D gene is TRBD1 (5 bases). Germline CDR1 is LGHNA and CDR2 is YSLEER. This CDR3 region has 17 residues. V was clipped by 3 bases and J by 0 bases, with 15 bases between them. The CDR3 here is CASSHRRQGLAKNIQYF. In nucleotides, the CDR3 is TGCGCCAGCAGCCACAGACGGCAGGGCCTAGCCAAAAACATTCAGTACTTC.

The genes are TRBV4-3 and TRBJ1-6; D gene unclear. With 0 bases removed from V and 13 bases from J, the gap between germline ends came to 16 bases. The CDR3 has 15 amino acids. Looked up from germline, CDR1 is LGHNA and CDR2 is YSLEER. The CDR3 DNA reads as TGCGCCAGCAGCCAAGATCGAGAGCCTGAGGATCCCCTCCACTTT. Translated, it gives CASSQDREPEDPLHF.

Sample share makes this clonotype medium-sized (0.01 to 0.1%). The chain is built from TRBV5-8 and TRBJ1-2; 7 nucleotides line up with TRBD1. The CDR3 runs to 14 residues. The germline V gene has CDR1 SGHTS and CDR2 YDEGEE. The V segment lost 0 bases and the J segment 8 bases; nucleotides outside the gene matches: 7. This CDR3 reads CASSLDRGAGGYTF. The CDR3 nucleotides are TGTGCCAGCAGCTTGGACAGGGGCGCAGGAGGCTACACCTTC.

The V gene is TRBV4-1, the J gene TRBJ2-7; no clear D gene. The germline V gene encodes CDR1 MGHRA and CDR2 YSYEKL. There are 14 residues in the CDR3. Trimming removed 0 bases from V and 3 bases from J, with 9 bases in between. The CDR3 DNA follows: TGCGCCAGCAGCCAAGACCGCACTGTCTACGAGCAGTACTTC. It codes for CASSQDRTVYEQYF.

The sample holds a few counts of this clonotype. The chain recombines TRBV20-1 with TRBJ2-5; D perhaps matches TRBD1 (6 bases). The CDR3 runs to 13 residues. Per the germline V gene, CDR1 is DFQATT and CDR2 is SNEGSKA (reference sequence). Here the CDR3 DNA reads TGCAGCTTGGCTGAGGGGGTCCAAGAGACCCAGTACTTC. Translating it yields CSLAEGVQETQYF.

V is TRBV18 and J is TRBJ2-7, with 10 bases that match TRBD1. The V gene's germline CDR1 is KGHSH and CDR2 LQKENI. V lost 7 bases and J lost 3; bases outside the gene matches: 12. The CDR3 covers 16 residues. CDR3 region: CASFSTGTGDGYEQYF. The CDR3 DNA is TGTGCCAGCTTTTCTACCGGGACAGGGGACGGCTACGAGCAGTACTTC.

This clonotype was seen a few times. The chain combines TRBV19 with TRBJ1-1; unclear D gene. The CDR3 loop spans 12 amino acids. The V end lost 7 bases, the J end lost 5 bases, and 11 bases lay between the germline ends. Per the germline V gene, CDR1 is LNHDA and CDR2 is SQIVND (reference sequence). In DNA form, the CDR3 reads TGTGCCAGTATTAGCCCGGGAACTGAAGCTTTCTTT. As protein: CASISPGTEAFF. The full variable domain, with the rest looked up from reference TRBV19 and TRBJ1-1, is DGGITQSPKYLFRKEGQNVTLSCEQNLNHDAMYWYRQDPGQGLRLIYYSQIVNDFQKGDIAEGYSVSREKKESFPLTVTSAQKNPTAFYLCASISPGTEAFFGQGTRLTVV.

The chain has TRBV7-2 and TRBJ1-2; 7 nucleotides match TRBD1. Trimming took 5 bases from V and 2 from J; bases not matched to a gene: 5. This CDR3 contains 14 residues. CDR1 is SGHTA and CDR2 is FQGNSA in the germline V gene. The CDR3: CASSRDSLNYGYTF. DNA of the CDR3: TGTGCCAGCAGCCGGGACAGCCTAAACTATGGCTACACCTTC.

This clonotype appeared many times. The gene calls are TRBV7-6 and TRBJ1-1; tentative D call: TRBD1 (6 bases). CDR3 length: 18 residues. From germline, CDR1 is SGHVS and CDR2 FNYEAQ. The V end lost 4 bases, the J end lost 1 base, and 22 bases lay between the germline ends. The CDR3 region is CASSSGLQGPTENTEAFF. The CDR3 coding sequence is TGTGCCAGCAGCTCGGGATTACAGGGTCCGACAGAGAACACTGAAGCTTTCTTT.

The chain carries TRBV7-2 and TRBJ2-7; a possible D gene is TRBD1 (5 bases). The V gene's germline CDR1 is SGHTA and CDR2 FQGNSA. The CDR3 covers 14 residues. Trimming took off 1 base at V and 3 bases at J, with 10 bases between the two ends. The CDR3 DNA sequence: TGTGCCAGCAGCTTAGAGCCAGGGCGCTACGAGCAGTACTTC. Translated: CASSLEPGRYEQYF.

This chain connects TRBV4-1 to TRBJ2-7, with TRBD1 matching 8 bases. Germline CDR1 is MGHRA and CDR2 is YSYEKL. This CDR3 has 15 amino acids. V lost 4 bases to trimming and J lost 2 bases; unmatched junction nucleotides: 7. DNA of the CDR3: TGCGCCAGCAGCCGCGGGGACAGGAGGCCCTACGAGCAGTACTTC. The encoded protein is CASSRGDRRPYEQYF.

The gene calls are TRBV29-1 and TRBJ1-3; the D is unclear. The germline V and J ends were trimmed by 8 bases and 2 bases, with 13 bases remaining between them. This CDR3 is built from 13 residues. Germline CDR1 is SQVTM and CDR2 is ANQGSEA. The CDR3 reads CSIRTRAGNTIYF. In DNA, the CDR3 is TGCAGCATTCGGACCCGTGCTGGAAACACCATATATTTT.

CDR3 DNA sequence: TGTGCCAGCAGCCAAGAGCTGGGAATGGAGCAGTTCTTC. This translates into CASSQELGMEQFF. This chain connects TRBV3-1 to TRBJ2-1; D is unresolved. This CDR3 is built from 13 residues. The V and J ends lost 0 bases and 10 bases respectively, with 10 bases between them. CDR1 LGHDT and CDR2 YNNKEL come from the germline V gene (reference sequence).

The CDR3 DNA reads TGCAGCGCCGGAGGAGGCGGGGACAGTGAAAAACTGTTTTTT. It yields the protein CSAGGGGDSEKLFF. The chain carries TRBV29-1 and TRBJ1-4, with 7 bases aligning to TRBD1. V gave up 7 bases and J gave up 7 bases; unmatched junction bases: 12. Germline V lookup: CDR1 SQVTM, CDR2 ANQGSEA. This CDR3 region has 14 residues.

This clonotype has ten or more counts. The chain employs TRBV10-2 and TRBJ1-1; 10 bases align to TRBD1. CDR3 length equals 14 residues. In germline, CDR1 is WSHSY, CDR2 SAAADI. Unmatched junction bases numbered 7, after V lost 7 bases and J lost 5 bases. The CDR3 DNA is TGCGCCAGCAAGGCCGGGACAGGGGTAACTGAAGCTTTCTTT. As protein: CASKAGTGVTEAFF.

A few counts support this clonotype. This CDR3 is CASGGNSNQPQHF. The CDR3 DNA sequence: TGCGCCAGCGGAGGAAATAGCAATCAGCCCCAGCATTTT. The chain carries TRBV10-2 and TRBJ1-5; the D is unclear. The V end lost 8 bases, the J end lost 0 bases, and 8 bases lay between the germline ends. CDR1 WSHSY and CDR2 SAAADI come from the germline V gene. The CDR3 is 13 residues long.

This clonotype showed up many times. V gene TRBV27 combines with J gene TRBJ1-5; D might be TRBD1 (6 bases). Germline V CDR1 and CDR2: MNHEY, SMNVEV (reference sequence). The CDR3 extends over 14 amino acids. V was shortened by 7 bases and J by 5 bases, with 15 bases between the two germline ends. The chain's CDR3 is CASKGDTNDQPQHF. The DNA for the CDR3 is TGTGCCAGCAAGGGGGACACGAACGATCAGCCCCAGCATTTT.

This sequence joins TRBV7-8 and TRBJ1-6; D remains unclear. Germline V gene lookup returns CDR1 SGHVS and CDR2 FQNEAQ. V lost 2 bases and J 8 bases, leaving 4 bases between the germline ends. The CDR3 consists of 12 residues. CDR3 sequence (DNA): TGTGCCAGCAGCTTAATCTATTCACCCCTCCACTTT. This gives the protein CASSLIYSPLHF.

This clonotype has a handful of counts. The genes are TRBV20-1 and TRBJ2-3; 10 bases fit TRBD2. CDR1 and CDR2 from the germline V gene are DFQATT and SNEGSKA (reference sequence). This CDR3 has 15 residues. The V and J ends lost 7 bases and 2 bases, in that order; junction bases with no gene match: 9. The chain's CDR3 is CSGQLAGAFTDTQYF. In DNA form, the CDR3 reads TGCAGTGGTCAGCTAGCGGGGGCCTTCACAGATACGCAGTATTTT.

This clonotype was recorded many times. The chain joins TRBV20-1 to TRBJ2-2, with 7 bases fitting TRBD2. The CDR3 extends over 15 amino acids. Unmatched junction bases numbered 9, after V lost 2 bases and J lost 6 bases. Germline CDR1 reads DFQATT; CDR2 reads SNEGSKA (reference sequence). The DNA for the CDR3 is TGCAGTGCTAGACCCCTAGCGGTGGAATCCGGGGAGCTGTTTTTT. It codes for CSARPLAVESGELFF.

Only a few counts were recorded for this clonotype. This chain connects TRBV4-1 to TRBJ2-1; 10 bases align to TRBD2. Trimming removed 2 bases from V and 8 bases from J; junction bases left unmatched: 6. This CDR3 is built from 15 residues. Per germline, CDR1 MGHRA and CDR2 YSYEKL. The CDR3 DNA reads TGCGCCAGCAGCCAATCTAGCGGGAGTCGGGATGAGCAGTTCTTC. Amino acid sequence: CASSQSSGSRDEQFF.

There are many counts of this clonotype. The DNA for the CDR3 is TGCAGTGCTACGGGGGATCACCGCTCGTATGAGCAGTTCTTC. Translated, it gives CSATGDHRSYEQFF. The chain uses TRBV20-1 and TRBJ2-1, with TRBD2 as a possible D gene (6 bases). The CDR3 is 14 amino acids. V was shortened by 4 bases and J by 8 bases, with 18 bases between the two germline ends. Germline V gene lookup returns CDR1 DFQATT and CDR2 SNEGSKA (reference sequence).

This chain joins TRBV18 and TRBJ1-1; 7 bases match TRBD1. The CDR3 consists of 13 residues. Germline V gives CDR1 KGHSH, CDR2 LQKENI. J gave up 3 bases and V 6 bases, and 4 bases lay outside the gene matches. The CDR3 sequence: CASSADRYTEAFF. CDR3 coding DNA: TGTGCCAGCTCCGCGGACAGGTACACTGAAGCTTTCTTT.

The V gene is TRBV7-9, the J gene TRBJ2-2, with D perhaps TRBD1 (5 bases). V lost 1 base to trimming and J lost 4 bases, with 7 bases between them. There are 14 residues in the CDR3. Looked up from germline, CDR1 is SEHNR and CDR2 is FQNEAQ (reference sequence). CDR3 in amino acids: CASSLGTTTGELFF. The CDR3 coding sequence is TGTGCCAGCAGCTTAGGGACAACCACCGGGGAGCTGTTTTTT.

In its sample, this clonotype was seen many times. The rearrangement uses TRBV15 and TRBJ2-1; D not resolved. The length of the CDR3 is 12 residues. V was trimmed by 0 bases and J by 8 bases, leaving 5 bases between them. The V gene's germline CDR1 is LNHNV and CDR2 YYDKDF (reference sequence). CDR3 coding DNA: TGTGCCACCAGCAGAGATTTCGATGAGCAGTTCTTC. Its translation: CATSRDFDEQFF.